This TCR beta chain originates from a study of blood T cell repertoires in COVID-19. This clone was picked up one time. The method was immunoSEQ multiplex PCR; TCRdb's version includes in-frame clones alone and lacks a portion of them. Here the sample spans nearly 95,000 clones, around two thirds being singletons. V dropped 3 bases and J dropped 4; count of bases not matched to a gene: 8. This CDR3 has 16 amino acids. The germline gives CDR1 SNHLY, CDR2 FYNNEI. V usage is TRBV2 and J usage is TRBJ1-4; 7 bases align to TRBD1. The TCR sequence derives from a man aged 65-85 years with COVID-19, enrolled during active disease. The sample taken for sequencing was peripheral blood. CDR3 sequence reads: CASSETRDRFNEKLFF. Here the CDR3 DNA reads TGTGCCAGCAGTGAGACCCGGGACAGATTTAATGAAAAACTGTTTTTT.